The 6 T cell receptor beta chains below come from one sample, sequenced in a study of cytomegalovirus exposure and HLA in healthy donors. The PCR had 60 Vbeta and 13 Jbeta primers. Produced via immunoSEQ multiplex PCR; TCRdb's table is partial and in-frame only. The sample holds over 150,000 clones; 70% to 80% are singletons and the top ten take 2.2%. The sample taken for sequencing was PBMCs. The receptors were gathered from a man aged 50 or older in good health and CMV-seropositive.

This chain joins TRBV5-1 and TRBJ1-2; 7 positions match TRBD1. This CDR3 is 13 amino acids long. CDR1 and CDR2 from the germline V gene are SGHRS and YFSETQ. Unmatched junction bases numbered 4, after V lost 0 bases and J lost 8 bases. As DNA, the CDR3 is TGCGCCAGCAGCTTGGGACAGGGTCAAGGCTACACCTTC. Protein sequence: CASSLGQGQGYTF.

The chain joins TRBV11-2 to TRBJ2-1, with 9 positions matching TRBD1. The V gene's germline CDR1 is SGHAT and CDR2 FQNNGV. Unmatched junction bases numbered 8, after V lost 1 base and J lost 1 base. The CDR3 covers 18 residues. CDR3 in amino acids: CASSLGRWGTGSYNEQFF. The CDR3 DNA is TGTGCCAGCAGCTTAGGGCGGTGGGGGACAGGGTCCTACAATGAGCAGTTCTTC.

V usage is TRBV2 and J usage is TRBJ2-3; possibly TRBD2 for D (5 bases). The germline CDR1 and CDR2 sequences are SNHLY and FYNNEI. The CDR3 loop spans 18 amino acids. Trimming cost V 8 bases and J 10 bases, with 34 bases left between them. CDR3 region: CASAKGLSSLRRFDPQYF. The DNA of the CDR3 is TGTGCCAGCGCCAAAGGACTTAGTTCCCTCCGCCGTTTCGATCCGCAGTATTTT. The whole variable domain, filled in from reference TRBV2 and TRBJ2-3, reads EPEVTQTPSHQVTQMGQEVILRCVPISNHLYFYWYRQILGQKVEFLVSFYNNEISEKSEIFDDQFSVERPDGSNFTLKIRSTKLEDSAMYFCASAKGLSSLRRFDPQYFGPGTRLTVL.

The chain carries TRBV7-7 and TRBJ2-6, with 7 bases fitting TRBD1. Germline V gene sequence: CDR1 SSHAT, CDR2 FNYEAQ (reference sequence). V gave up 5 bases and J gave up 1 base; unmatched junction bases: 2. The CDR3 has 15 residues. The CDR3 DNA reads as TGTGCCAGCAGCACGACAGGGTCTGGGGCCAACGTCCTGACTTTC. As protein: CASSTTGSGANVLTF. Drawing the rest from reference TRBV7-7 and TRBJ2-6, the complete variable domain is GAGVSQSPRYKVTKRGQDVTLRCDPISSHATLYWYQQALGQGPEFLTYFNYEAQPDKSGLPSDRFSAERPEGSISTLTIQRTEQRDSAMYRCASSTTGSGANVLTFGAGSRLTVL.

This clone occurred a few times. The chain is built from TRBV23-1 and TRBJ1-5, with 8 bases fitting TRBD1. TRBV23-1 is an ORF; its function is uncertain. The CDR3 runs 20 residues. V shed 2 bases and J 0 bases; nucleotides not matched to a gene: 15. CDR3 sequence (DNA): TGCGCCAGCAGTCAAGGGTTCGGGACAGGCCCACCGTATAGCAATCAGCCCCAGCATTTT. The encoded protein is CASSQGFGTGPPYSNQPQHF.

This clone was picked up one time. V and J are TRBV5-4 and TRBJ1-2; 7 nucleotides align to TRBD1. CDR3 length: 14 residues. V lost 6 bases to trimming and J lost 0 bases; unmatched junction nucleotides: 5. Germline V gives CDR1 SGHNT, CDR2 YYREEE (reference sequence). CDR3 bases: TGTGCCAGCACACCGGGACAGACTAACTATGGCTACACCTTC. This encodes CASTPGQTNYGYTF.